Sequencing of this T cell receptor beta chain was carried out in a study of beta chain features in type 1 diabetes. Notes on the study in general: A greater similarity of naive, central memory and Treg TCRB repertoires was seen among patients than among healthy donors. Within each of all four CD4+ subsets, Type 1 diabetes patients had TCRB CDR3s that were moderately but significantly shorter. The VDJ junctions of type 1 diabetes patients carried fewer insertions and more deletions.

Germline V gene lookup returns CDR1 SGHDT and CDR2 YYEEEE. The CDR3 consists of 12 residues. V was clipped by 2 bases and J by 0 bases, with 2 bases between them. Comment on this clone: The antigen is undetermined.

cDNA synthesis used the whole RNA isolate, giving expressed TCRB sequences. TCRdb's copy holds only in-frame clones and misses some; the assay was immunoSEQ multiplex PCR. This table holds 350,000 to 450,000 clones, roughly 13% found once. Sequencing was done on a sample of naive CD4+ T cells from blood. This TCR derives from a man aged 25-45 years in good health. The V call is TRBV5-6, the J call TRBJ2-5, with unresolved D. CDR3 region: CASSFHQETQYF. CDR3 bases: TGTGCCAGCAGCTTTCACCAAGAGACCCAGTACTTC.